This T cell receptor (beta chain) was retrieved from a study of blood T cells in healthy people across ages. Sample-barcoded 5' priming and a J-beta primer mix drove a second PCR of about 6 to 12 cycles. In TCRdb, the 5' RACE reads were re-called with MiXCR into one record per CDR3 protein. The sample has some 760,000 distinct CDR3 sequences; 20% to 25% are singletons. This CDR3 is 15 amino acids long. V was cut by 6 bases and J by 0 bases, with 13 bases left in between. These records were also assigned to another study, of T cells of mothers and their children.

The TCR comes from a boy between 10 and 17 years old in good health. This chain uses TRBV12-3 or TRBV12-4 with TRBJ2-3, with D unclear. The sample comprised blood. CDR3 nucleotide sequence: TGTGCCAGCAGCCGGACGGGTCCTAGCACAGATACGCAGTATTTT. Translated, it gives CASSRTGPSTDTQYF.